This T cell receptor (beta chain) emerged from a study of cytomegalovirus exposure and HLA in healthy donors. Study details: An early data release held some 89 million unique TCRs from HLA-typed donors.

Use of 60 Vbeta and 13 Jbeta primers characterized the PCR. Original handling: An analysis performed later counted about 80 million unique TCR beta chains (around 9.9 million of them shared). TCRdb keeps only in-frame clones here, not all; method: immunoSEQ multiplex PCR. V and J calls plus clone size are reproduced from that table; the DNA served to infer D and trimming. The sample has 150,000 to 200,000 clones, approximately 77% seen once. Germline assignment: CDR1 SNHLY and CDR2 FYNNEI. V dropped 8 bases and J dropped 6 bases, with 13 bases sitting between them. CDR3 size: 13 residues. The clonotype was recovered from a male donor in good health and CMV-seropositive. Sequences were obtained from PBMCs. This chain joins TRBV2 and TRBJ2-2, with D possibly TRBD2 on 6 matching bases. The CDR3 spells CASRDLRAGELFF. CDR3 nucleotides: TGTGCCAGCCGGGACTTAAGGGCCGGGGAGCTGTTTTTT.